This is a list of T cell receptor beta chains from one sample in a study of cytomegalovirus exposure and HLA in healthy donors. Assay: immunoSEQ multiplex PCR; the TCRdb copy retains only in-frame clones and omits some. The data show over 90,000 clones, 65% to 80% seen once. Sequenced sample: PBMCs. The receptors here all came from a female donor in good health and CMV-seropositive. Both conserved end residues are part of each CDR3. A D gene is named only where the DNA matches it firmly. Clone size is not always given. Where it is, it says once, few, many or a class for expanded clones.

d_call: .
v_call: TRBV7-8
j_call: TRBJ1-5
clone_size: .
cdr3_nt: TGTGCCAGCAGCCCAGTAAGCAATCAGCCCCAGCATTTT
cdr3_aa: CASSPVSNQPQHF

d_call: .
v_call: TRBV7-2
j_call: TRBJ2-1
clone_size: .
cdr3_nt: TGTGCCAGCAGCTTATCGGGCTACAATGAGCAGTTCTTC
cdr3_aa: CASSLSGYNEQFF

d_call: TRBD1
v_call: TRBV30
j_call: TRBJ1-6
clone_size: .
cdr3_nt: TGTGCCTGGATTGGACAGGGGGCTACACCCCTCCACTTT
cdr3_aa: CAWIGQGATPLHF

d_call: TRBD1
v_call: TRBV6-6
j_call: TRBJ1-2
clone_size: once
cdr3_nt: TGTGCCAGCAAGGAGGGGGCTGGGTATGGCTACACCTTC
cdr3_aa: CASKEGAGYGYTF

d_call: .
v_call: TRBV4-3
j_call: TRBJ2-1
clone_size: .
cdr3_nt: TGCGCCAGCAGCCAAGCGGGGGTACAGGGGAGGAATGAGCAGTTCTTC
cdr3_aa: CASSQAGVQGRNEQFF

d_call: .
v_call: TRBV9
j_call: TRBJ1-2
clone_size: .
cdr3_nt: TGTGCCAGCAGCGTAGGGGCAGCGGATTATGGCTACACCTTC
cdr3_aa: CASSVGAADYGYTF

d_call: .
v_call: TRBV30
j_call: TRBJ1-1
clone_size: .
cdr3_nt: TGTGCCTGGAGTGTACGGCGGATGAACACTGAAGCTTTCTTT
cdr3_aa: CAWSVRRMNTEAFF

d_call: .
v_call: TRBV9
j_call: TRBJ2-3
clone_size: .
cdr3_nt: TGTGCCAGCAGCATATGGAGTACAGATACGCAGTATTTT
cdr3_aa: CASSIWSTDTQYF

d_call: .
v_call: TRBV2
j_call: TRBJ1-2
clone_size: few
cdr3_nt: TGTGCCAGCAGTGAACAGAAACCTGGCTACACCTTC
cdr3_aa: CASSEQKPGYTF

d_call: TRBD2
v_call: TRBV11-2
j_call: TRBJ2-1
clone_size: few
cdr3_nt: TGTGCCAGCAGCTTGGGACTAGCGGGGGTCGATGAGCAGTTCTTC
cdr3_aa: CASSLGLAGVDEQFF

d_call: TRBD1
v_call: TRBV9
j_call: TRBJ2-5
clone_size: .
cdr3_nt: TGTGCCAGCAGCGTGGGACAGTTAGAGACCCAGTACTTC
cdr3_aa: CASSVGQLETQYF

d_call: .
v_call: TRBV6-6
j_call: TRBJ1-5
clone_size: few
cdr3_nt: TGTGCCAGCAGTCCCCAGGACAGAGGGAGCATTCAGCCCCAGCATTTT
cdr3_aa: CASSPQDRGSIQPQHF